These 9 T cell receptor beta chains originate from one sample sequenced in a study of T cells in women clearing cervical HPV infection. Method: immunoSEQ multiplex PCR; TCRdb's copy keeps in-frame clones and lacks some. Listed are under 45,000 clones; around 7% falls within the top ten. Sequenced sample: blood buffy coat. Every receptor here comes from a woman between 18 and 70 years old with a cervical HPV16 infection that either progressed to CIN3+ or cleared (not recorded which).

Remarks on this clone: A junction end diverges from the germline sequence, so it may reflect a read error. The sample carries other DNA sequences with the same CDR3. Partial CDR3 DNA: TGTGCCAGCAGTATAGGAGACAGGGAATTGAGCGAG. Amino acid sequence: CASSIGDRELSE. In full, the CDR3 reads CASSIGDRELSEQYF. The chain carries TRBV19 and TRBJ2-7; 7 positions match TRBD1. The read terminates 3 residues before the CDR3 end, so the remaining end is supplied by the germline J gene. This CDR3 contains 15 residues. Germline V gene sequence: CDR1 LNHDA, CDR2 SQIVND (reference sequence).

This CDR3 is CATRDRGTEKLFF. The part of the CDR3 DNA that was read is TGTGCCACCCGGGACAGGGGTACTGAAAAA. The chain carries TRBV19 and TRBJ1-4, with TRBD1 identical over 10 bases. The read stops 3 residues short of the end of the CDR3; the missing end is completed from the germline J gene. V shed 10 bases and J 7 bases; nucleotides not matched to a gene: 6. The CDR3 covers 13 residues. Germline values: CDR1 LNHDA, CDR2 SQIVND (reference sequence).

Points on this clone: The read falls 3 residues short of the CDR3 end, and the missing part is taken from the germline J gene. This rearrangement joins TRBV2 to TRBJ1-4, with D perhaps TRBD1 (5 bases). V lost 2 bases and J lost 0, with 10 bases in between. This CDR3 comprises 16 residues. Germline values: CDR1 SNHLY, CDR2 FYNNEI. This CDR3 reads CASSEWTPATNEKLFF. The sequenced part of the CDR3 DNA is TGTGCCAGCAGTGAATGGACACCAGCAACTAATGAAAAA.

CDR3 residues: CASSFQGADGQYF. CDR3 bases read: TGTGCCAGTAGTTTTCAGGGGGCGGATGGT. V and J are TRBV19 and TRBJ2-4; 8 bases map to TRBD1. Sequencing ends 3 residues short of the CDR3 end; the germline J gene provides the rest. The CDR3 loop spans 13 amino acids. CDR1 and CDR2 (germline): LNHDA, SQIVND (reference sequence). The full variable domain, in which reference TRBV19 and TRBJ2-4 provide the parts outside the CDR3, is DGGITQSPKYLFRKEGQNVTLSCEQNLNHDAMYWYRQDPGQGLRLIYYSQIVNDFQKGDIAEGYSVSREKKESFPLTVTSAQKNPTAFYLCASSFQGADGQYFGAGTRLSVL.

A word on this clone: Read data end 3 residues before the CDR3 end; the end is taken from the germline J gene. The chain is built from TRBV7-6 and TRBJ2-3, with 8 nucleotides matching TRBD2. This CDR3 is built from 15 residues. Germline V gene lookup returns CDR1 SGHVS and CDR2 FNYEAQ. V lost 4 bases and J lost 1; bases outside the gene matches: 4. The CDR3 here is CASSWSGLGTDTQYF. The CDR3 DNA, read in part, is TGTGCCAGCAGCTGGTCGGGACTAGGCACAGATACG.

Points on this clone: An end of the junction does not agree with germline; a read error may underlie this. The read ends 3 residues shy of where the CDR3 ends; the end is completed using the germline J gene. Other DNA sequences of this sample code for an identical CDR3. The J gene is TRBJ1-3, the V gene TRBV5-6; a weak D match, TRBD1 (6 bases). CDR1 and CDR2 (germline): SGHDT, YYEEEE. CDR3 size: 14 residues. CDR3 residues: CASSFTGSGNTIYF. The part of the CDR3 DNA that was read is TGTGCCAGCAGCTTTACAGGGTCAGGAAACACA.

As for this clone: The read ends 3 residues shy of where the CDR3 ends; the end is completed using the germline J gene. The chain combines TRBV5-1 with TRBJ1-2; D is ambiguous. The CDR3 sequence is 13 residues long. Germline V gives CDR1 SGHRS, CDR2 YFSETQ. V shed 0 bases and J shed 6 bases, with 9 bases lying between them. The sequenced CDR3 bases are TGCGCCAGCAGCTTGGGGCAAATCGATGGC. Encoded protein: CASSLGQIDG. The whole CDR3 sequence is CASSLGQIDGYTF.

CDR3 protein: CASSLSPGAGATDTQYF. The part of the CDR3 DNA that was read is TGCGCCAGCAGCTTGAGTCCAGGAGCGGGAGCCACAGATACG. The chain has TRBV5-1 and TRBJ2-3; 8 bases align to TRBD2. The read ends 3 residues before the CDR3 terminus; that terminus is restored from the germline J gene. The CDR3 consists of 17 residues. The V gene's germline CDR1 is SGHRS and CDR2 YFSETQ. The junction had 9 bases not matched to a gene; V was cut back by 1 base and J by 2 bases.

Remarks on this clone: The read finishes 3 residues shy of the CDR3 end, and the germline J gene is used to complete it. V and J are TRBV29-1 and TRBJ2-2; 7 positions match TRBD2. This CDR3 contains 13 residues. The germline V gene encodes CDR1 SQVTM and CDR2 ANQGSEA. CDR3 sequence: CSVGEGTNEKLFF. CDR3 bases read: TGCAGCGTCGGGGAGGGGACTAATGAAAAG.